This TCR beta chain appears in the sequencing data of a study of blood T cell repertoires in COVID-19. Looking at the study overall: PBMCs, B-cell-depleted T cells, or T cells were the source of the cDNA or gDNA that made up the material.

The V and J ends lost 0 bases and 0 bases respectively, with 18 bases between them. CDR1 is LGHDT, CDR2 YNNKEL, per germline (reference sequence). The CDR3 is made up of 18 amino acids. Authors' analysis steps: Amplification from reference gene primers served as the basis for estimated nucleated cell counts. Method: immunoSEQ multiplex PCR; TCRdb's copy keeps in-frame clones and lacks some. V, J and clone size were drawn from that table, and D and trimming were deduced from the DNA. The data show about 46,000 clones, under 95% seen once. This TCR was recovered from a man aged 50-59 years with acute or convalescent COVID-19. What was sequenced was peripheral blood. The chain has TRBV3-1 (or the pseudogene TRBV3-2) and TRBJ2-7; D is undetermined. In DNA form, the CDR3 reads TGTGCCAGCAGCCAAGAATTAGGAAGAAGGAGACCCTCCTACGAGCAGTACTTC. Translation gives CASSQELGRRRPSYEQYF.